Listed below are T cell receptor beta chains from one sample, sequenced in a study of OX40 agonist ivuxolimab in advanced cancers. Using immunoSEQ multiplex PCR, the repertoire was profiled, and TCRdb retains in-frame clones only, with some absent. Of 70,000 to 95,000 clones in the sample, roughly 93% were seen once. This specimen was CD4+ or CD8+ T cells sorted from blood, taken in a trial of the OX40 agonist ivuxolimab. These receptors were collected from an adult with an advanced solid tumor such as melanoma, head and neck, liver or kidney cancer. The CDR3 runs from the conserved cysteine through the conserved F or W. Fields, in order: V gene, clone size, J gene, D gene, CDR3 DNA, CDR3 protein. D genes are given only for firm matches. Some rows mark clone size as missing; the rest say once, few, many or name a class of expanded clone.

V gene: TRBV7-9; clone size: .; J gene: TRBJ1-1; D gene: TRBD1; CDR3 DNA: TGTGCCAGCAGCCGACAGGGCACGAACACTGAAGCTTTCTTT; CDR3 protein: CASSRQGTNTEAFF
V gene: TRBV4-1; clone size: .; J gene: TRBJ1-2; D gene: .; CDR3 DNA: TGCGCCAGCAGCCAATCGGTCGGGGGTCCCTATGGCTACACCTTC; CDR3 protein: CASSQSVGGPYGYTF
V gene: TRBV6-1; clone size: .; J gene: TRBJ2-5; D gene: .; CDR3 DNA: TGTGCCAGCAGTGGAACCGGGACAGACGGCGGGAAGGAGACCCAGTACTTC; CDR3 protein: CASSGTGTDGGKETQYF
V gene: TRBV30; clone size: .; J gene: TRBJ2-7; D gene: .; CDR3 DNA: TGTGCCTGGAATGGTGGGGTCACCTACGAGCAGTACTTC; CDR3 protein: CAWNGGVTYEQYF
V gene: TRBV11-2; clone size: .; J gene: TRBJ2-1; D gene: .; CDR3 DNA: TGTGCCAGCAGCTTAAATTGGGTCTATGAGCAGTTCTTC; CDR3 protein: CASSLNWVYEQFF
V gene: TRBV27; clone size: .; J gene: TRBJ2-7; D gene: TRBD2; CDR3 DNA: TGTGCCAGCGGCCACTTTCCCGCTAGCGGGAACTACGAGCAGTACTTC; CDR3 protein: CASGHFPASGNYEQYF
V gene: TRBV5-1; clone size: .; J gene: TRBJ1-5; D gene: TRBD1; CDR3 DNA: TGCGCCAGCAGCTTGGAGACAGGGGGCCAGCCCCAGCATTTT; CDR3 protein: CASSLETGGQPQHF
V gene: TRBV5-1; clone size: .; J gene: TRBJ2-1; D gene: .; CDR3 DNA: TGCGCCAGCAGCTTGGGGCAGGCCTCCTACAATGAGCAGTTCTTC; CDR3 protein: CASSLGQASYNEQFF
V gene: TRBV9; clone size: .; J gene: TRBJ2-2; D gene: TRBD1; CDR3 DNA: TGTGCCAGCAGTACTACAGGGGGGAGCACCGGGGAGCTGTTTTTT; CDR3 protein: CASSTTGGSTGELFF
V gene: TRBV9; clone size: once; J gene: TRBJ2-1; D gene: .; CDR3 DNA: TGTGCCAGCAGCGTAAGGGCAGATCCCTACAATGAGCAGTTCTTC; CDR3 protein: CASSVRADPYNEQFF
V gene: TRBV5-6; clone size: .; J gene: TRBJ1-2; D gene: TRBD1; CDR3 DNA: TGTGCCAGCAGCTCGGTGACAGGGGGCTTCGTCTATGGCTACACCTTC; CDR3 protein: CASSSVTGGFVYGYTF
V gene: TRBV9; clone size: .; J gene: TRBJ1-2; D gene: TRBD1; CDR3 DNA: TGTGCCAGCAGCGTAGCTGGGACTCAGGGGGTTGCCTATGGCTACACCTTC; CDR3 protein: CASSVAGTQGVAYGYTF
V gene: TRBV5-6; clone size: .; J gene: TRBJ1-1; D gene: .; CDR3 DNA: TGTGCCAGCAGCTTGGGCAGGAATGAGGAAGCTTTCTTT; CDR3 protein: CASSLGRNEEAFF
V gene: TRBV5-4; clone size: .; J gene: TRBJ2-3; D gene: TRBD2; CDR3 DNA: TGTGCCAGCCGGGAGGGATCCTCTAGCACAGATACGCAGTATTTT; CDR3 protein: CASREGSSSTDTQYF
V gene: TRBV7-6; clone size: .; J gene: TRBJ2-1; D gene: TRBD2; CDR3 DNA: TGTGCCAGCAGCCTGCAGGCGGGGGGGGAATACAATGAGCAGTTCTTC; CDR3 protein: CASSLQAGGEYNEQFF
V gene: TRBV7-9; clone size: .; J gene: TRBJ2-7; D gene: .; CDR3 DNA: TGTGCCAGCAGCTTAGCGAGGGACTACGAGCAGTACTTC; CDR3 protein: CASSLARDYEQYF
V gene: TRBV6-5; clone size: .; J gene: TRBJ2-1; D gene: .; CDR3 DNA: TGTGCCAGCAGTTACCGAGATCAGGCTGAGCAGTTCTTC; CDR3 protein: CASSYRDQAEQFF
V gene: TRBV28; clone size: .; J gene: TRBJ1-4; D gene: .; CDR3 DNA: TGTGCCAGCAGTCTGAGCGGGGGCTATGAAAAACTGTTTTTT; CDR3 protein: CASSLSGGYEKLFF
V gene: TRBV10-3; clone size: .; J gene: TRBJ1-2; D gene: .; CDR3 DNA: TGTGCCATCAGTGTACAGGGAAACAATAACTATGGCTACACCTTC; CDR3 protein: CAISVQGNNNYGYTF
V gene: TRBV19; clone size: once; J gene: TRBJ2-3; D gene: .; CDR3 DNA: TGTGCCAGTGGAGGAGACACAGATACGCAGTATTTT; CDR3 protein: CASGGDTDTQYF
V gene: TRBV11-1; clone size: .; J gene: TRBJ2-5; D gene: TRBD2; CDR3 DNA: TGTGCCAGCGGACTAGCGGGGGTCCAAGAGACCCAGTACTTC; CDR3 protein: CASGLAGVQETQYF
V gene: TRBV18; clone size: .; J gene: TRBJ2-5; D gene: .; CDR3 DNA: TGTGCCAGCTCACCCGGACAACAAGAGACCCAGTACTTC; CDR3 protein: CASSPGQQETQYF
V gene: TRBV25-1; clone size: .; J gene: TRBJ1-1; D gene: .; CDR3 DNA: TGTGCCAGCAGTGAATATTGGGACACTGAAGCTTTCTTT; CDR3 protein: CASSEYWDTEAFF
V gene: TRBV9; clone size: .; J gene: TRBJ1-1; D gene: .; CDR3 DNA: TGTGCCAGCAGCGTCGGCGCCGGGGGTTTCAACACTGAAGCTTTCTTT; CDR3 protein: CASSVGAGGFNTEAFF
V gene: TRBV29-1; clone size: .; J gene: TRBJ2-1; D gene: TRBD1; CDR3 DNA: TGCAGCGTTGAAGGGCCCGGACAGGGAGACAATGAGCAGTTCTTC; CDR3 protein: CSVEGPGQGDNEQFF
V gene: TRBV6-5; clone size: .; J gene: TRBJ2-1; D gene: TRBD2; CDR3 DNA: TGTGCCGTCTCCGAAGGGCTAGCGGGAGTGGATGAGCAGTTCTTC; CDR3 protein: CAVSEGLAGVDEQFF
V gene: TRBV5-4; clone size: .; J gene: TRBJ2-1; D gene: .; CDR3 DNA: TGTGCCAGCAGCTTTCCCCCCCCCAGCCATGAGCAGTTCTTC; CDR3 protein: CASSFPPPSHEQFF
V gene: TRBV27; clone size: .; J gene: TRBJ2-1; D gene: TRBD1; CDR3 DNA: TGTGCCAGCTCGACAGGGCCCTATGAGCAGTTCTTC; CDR3 protein: CASSTGPYEQFF
V gene: TRBV29-1; clone size: once; J gene: TRBJ2-3; D gene: .; CDR3 DNA: TGCAGCGCTGTCCCAACAGGCACAGATACGCAGTATTTT; CDR3 protein: CSAVPTGTDTQYF
V gene: TRBV27; clone size: .; J gene: TRBJ2-7; D gene: .; CDR3 DNA: TGTGCCAGCAGTTTCCGACCGAGGGGCTCCTACGAGCAGTACTTC; CDR3 protein: CASSFRPRGSYEQYF
V gene: TRBV7-2; clone size: .; J gene: TRBJ2-5; D gene: .; CDR3 DNA: TGTGCCAGCAGCCAGGGCGGTGCCCAAGAGACCCAGTACTTC; CDR3 protein: CASSQGGAQETQYF
V gene: TRBV30; clone size: .; J gene: TRBJ2-2; D gene: TRBD2; CDR3 DNA: TGTGCCTCAACGGCGGGGCTAGCGGGGGGCACGAACACCGGGGAGCTGTTTTTT; CDR3 protein: CASTAGLAGGTNTGELFF
V gene: TRBV5-1; clone size: .; J gene: TRBJ2-3; D gene: TRBD1; CDR3 DNA: TGCGCCAGCAGCACTACGGGACAGGGGGCCGGAGATACGCAGTATTTT; CDR3 protein: CASSTTGQGAGDTQYF
V gene: TRBV5-4; clone size: .; J gene: TRBJ1-2; D gene: TRBD1; CDR3 DNA: TGTGCCAGCAGCTTCGGACAGGGGCCTTATGGCTACACCTTC; CDR3 protein: CASSFGQGPYGYTF
V gene: TRBV18; clone size: .; J gene: TRBJ1-6; D gene: .; CDR3 DNA: TGTGCCAGCTCACCGGCGGGACACGGGCCAAGGAGTAATTCACCCCTCCACTTT; CDR3 protein: CASSPAGHGPRSNSPLHF
V gene: TRBV7-2; clone size: .; J gene: TRBJ2-1; D gene: .; CDR3 DNA: TGTGCCAGCAGCTTTCAGGGCTATCGAGAGCAGTTCTTC; CDR3 protein: CASSFQGYREQFF